The 29 T cell receptor beta chains in this list originate from one sample, sequenced in a study of PD-L1 blockade in urothelial cancer. The time point was: pretreatment peripheral blood. Assay: immunoSEQ multiplex PCR; the TCRdb copy retains only in-frame clones and omits some. The data contain tens of thousands of clones, around 89% of them singletons. The material sequenced was PBMCs, taken around atezolizumab (anti-PD-L1) treatment. The receptors shown here come from a man in his fifties or sixties with urothelial cancer.

The chain carries TRBV19 and TRBJ1-2; D may be TRBD1 (6 bases). The V end was cut by 3 bases, the J end by 1 base, with 12 bases between. There are 15 residues in the CDR3. Germline V gene lookup returns CDR1 LNHDA and CDR2 SQIVND (reference sequence). DNA of the CDR3: TGTGCCAGTAGTATGGGGGGGCTTTATAACTATGGCTACACCTTC. This sequence encodes CASSMGGLYNYGYTF.

The rearrangement joins TRBV30 to TRBJ2-2, with TRBD1 matching 8 bases. V shed 4 bases, J shed 0 bases, and the junction held 7 bases outside the gene matches. Looked up from germline, CDR1 is GTSNPN and CDR2 is SVGIG (reference sequence). The CDR3 runs to 16 residues. This CDR3 is CAWTRQGPTNTGELFF. The CDR3 DNA reads as TGTGCCTGGACCCGACAGGGGCCCACGAACACCGGGGAGCTGTTTTTT.

The chain joins TRBV7-2 to TRBJ1-3; D call uncertain. CDR3 length: 14 residues. The germline V gene has CDR1 SGHTA and CDR2 FQGNSA. Trimming pared 1 base from V and 0 bases from J, leaving 4 bases between. CDR3 nucleotides: TGTGCCAGCAGCTTAGGGGCCTCTGGAAACACCATATATTTT. Translation gives CASSLGASGNTIYF.

V is TRBV2 and J is TRBJ2-3; 11 positions match TRBD2. The CDR3 contains 15 residues. Unmatched junction bases numbered 7, after V lost 6 bases and J lost 5 bases. Germline V gives CDR1 SNHLY, CDR2 FYNNEI. CDR3 residues: CASSLAGGLGDTQYF. The CDR3 DNA is TGTGCCAGCAGCTTAGCGGGAGGGTTAGGAGATACGCAGTATTTT. Based on the CDR3 plus reference TRBV2 and TRBJ2-3, the full variable domain is EPEVTQTPSHQVTQMGQEVILRCVPISNHLYFYWYRQILGQKVEFLVSFYNNEISEKSEIFDDQFSVERPDGSNFTLKIRSTKLEDSAMYFCASSLAGGLGDTQYFGPGTRLTVL.

The V and J genes are TRBV19 and TRBJ1-1; D gene unclear. In germline, CDR1 is LNHDA, CDR2 SQIVND (reference sequence). CDR3 length: 16 residues. Between the trimmed V and J ends, which lost 4 bases and 4 bases, there was a span of 19 bases. The CDR3 DNA sequence: TGTGCCAGTAGTAAATTGAGGGATACCGGTGGCACTGAAGCTTTCTTT. Encoded protein: CASSKLRDTGGTEAFF. The variable domain in full, with the rest retrieved from reference TRBV19 and TRBJ1-1, is DGGITQSPKYLFRKEGQNVTLSCEQNLNHDAMYWYRQDPGQGLRLIYYSQIVNDFQKGDIAEGYSVSREKKESFPLTVTSAQKNPTAFYLCASSKLRDTGGTEAFFGQGTRLTVV.

Details on this clone: One end of the junction varies from germline; a read error may be responsible. The V and J genes are TRBV18 and TRBJ2-7; 9 bases match TRBD1. The germline V gene encodes CDR1 KGHSH and CDR2 LQKENI. The CDR3 covers 16 residues. The CDR3 spells CASSTPGTGLDYEQYF. The DNA of the CDR3 is TGTGCCAGCTCAACACCCGGGACAGGGCTTGACTACGAGCAGTACTTC.

The chain joins TRBV28 to TRBJ1-2; D gene unclear. The CDR3 runs to 12 residues. Germline CDR1 is MDHEN and CDR2 is SYDVKM. Trimming took 4 bases from V and 8 from J, leaving 11 bases between them. DNA of the CDR3: TGTGCCAGCAGTTCCTCTCCCGGGGGCTACACCTTC. Protein: CASSSSPGGYTF.

The chain joins TRBV5-1 to TRBJ1-2, with 9 bases aligning to TRBD1. The CDR3 is made up of 14 amino acids. The germline CDR1 and CDR2 sequences are SGHRS and YFSETQ. V was pared by 0 bases and J by 8 bases, with 5 bases of the junction left unmatched. This CDR3 is CASSLAGQGVGYTF. The DNA for the CDR3 is TGCGCCAGCAGCTTGGCGGGACAGGGTGTAGGCTACACCTTC.

The chain links TRBV20-1 to TRBJ2-7; 7 bases line up with TRBD1. The V gene end was trimmed by 6 bases and the J gene end by 5 bases; junction bases not matched to a gene: 4. CDR3 size: 11 residues. CDR1 and CDR2 (germline): DFQATT, SNEGSKA (reference sequence). Here the CDR3 reads CSALTGHEQYF. The CDR3 DNA follows: TGCAGTGCCTTGACAGGGCACGAGCAGTACTTC.

The V gene is TRBV7-2, the J gene TRBJ2-3; TRBD2 might be the D (5 bases). Per the germline V gene, CDR1 is SGHTA and CDR2 is FQGNSA. The CDR3 runs 17 residues. Trimming removed 4 bases from V and 0 bases from J, with 17 bases in between. DNA of the CDR3: TGTGCCAGCAGCTCCCAGGCCATGGGCGGGAGCACAGATACGCAGTATTTT. Amino acid sequence: CASSSQAMGGSTDTQYF.

CDR3: CASRRRGLDTGELFF. The CDR3, as DNA: TGTGCCAGCAGACGCAGGGGATTGGACACCGGGGAGCTGTTTTTT. The V gene is TRBV6-5, the J gene TRBJ2-2, with D possibly TRBD1 on 6 matching bases. The CDR3 is 15 amino acids. Germline assignment: CDR1 MNHEY and CDR2 SVGAGI. V was clipped by 6 bases and J by 3 bases, with 14 bases between them.

This clone was seen a few times. V is TRBV28 and J is TRBJ1-2, with 7 positions matching TRBD1. V shed 5 bases, J shed 8 bases, and the junction held 11 bases outside the gene matches. The length of the CDR3 is 14 residues. CDR1 is MDHEN, CDR2 SYDVKM, per germline. CDR3 region: CASSGVGRGLGYTF. CDR3 nucleotides: TGTGCCAGCAGTGGGGTTGGCAGGGGGTTAGGCTACACCTTC.

J is TRBJ2-6 and V is TRBV27; TRBD1 matches at 9 bases. V shed 6 bases, J shed 0 bases, and the junction held 6 bases outside the gene matches. The germline CDR1 and CDR2 sequences are MNHEY and SMNVEV (reference sequence). The CDR3 is made up of 17 amino acids. The CDR3 loop is CASSRDRVGSGANVLTF. CDR3 in DNA: TGTGCCAGCAGCCGGGACAGGGTTGGCTCTGGGGCCAACGTCCTGACTTTC. Supplemented by reference TRBV27 and TRBJ2-6, the full variable domain reads EAQVTQNPRYLITVTGKKLTVTCSQNMNHEYMSWYRQDPGLGLRQIYYSMNVEVTDKGDVPEGYKVSRKEKRNFPLILESPSPNQTSLYFCASSRDRVGSGANVLTFGAGSRLTVL.

The V and J genes are TRBV9 and TRBJ2-5; the D gene is possibly TRBD2 (5 bases). Trimming stripped 0 bases from V and 7 bases from J, with 13 bases between. This CDR3 contains 14 residues. Germline V gives CDR1 SGDLS, CDR2 YYNGEE. The CDR3 reads CASSVEGGRGTQYF. The CDR3 coding sequence is TGTGCCAGCAGCGTAGAGGGTGGCCGGGGGACCCAGTACTTC.

This clone was recorded a few times. The chain joins TRBV5-4 to TRBJ2-2; D may be TRBD2 (5 bases). This CDR3 spans 16 amino acids. The germline CDR1 and CDR2 sequences are SGHNT and YYREEE (reference sequence). The germline V and J ends were trimmed by 0 bases and 0 bases, with 9 bases remaining between them. The CDR3 DNA is TGTGCCAGCAGCTTGGCCGGACTGTCGAACACCGGGGAGCTGTTTTTT. Its translation is CASSLAGLSNTGELFF.

The chain is built from TRBV9 and TRBJ2-7; 9 bases line up with TRBD2. The V gene's germline CDR1 is SGDLS and CDR2 YYNGEE. V shed 3 bases, J shed 2 bases, and the junction held 12 bases outside the gene matches. The CDR3 totals 17 residues. DNA for the CDR3: TGTGCCAGCAGCGGCGGGAGGGGGCTAGCGGGTACCTACGAGCAGTACTTC. Its translation: CASSGGRGLAGTYEQYF.

The gene calls are TRBV20-1 and TRBJ2-3, with 7 bases that match TRBD2. This CDR3 is 11 amino acids long. The V gene end was trimmed by 5 bases and the J gene end by 12 bases; junction bases not matched to a gene: 8. Germline V lookup: CDR1 DFQATT, CDR2 SNEGSKA (reference sequence). DNA for the CDR3: TGCAGTGCTTCACGCCGGGACTATCAGTATTTT. It is translated as CSASRRDYQYF.

The CDR3 DNA is TGTGCCAGCTCACCACCGTCCGGGGACACCATATATTTT. The encoded protein is CASSPPSGDTIYF. The chain carries TRBV18 and TRBJ1-3, with D uncertain. Germline CDR1 KGHSH, CDR2 LQKENI. The CDR3 loop spans 13 amino acids. Trimming left V 0 bases short and J 8 bases short, with 8 bases between.

CDR3 coding DNA: TGTGCCAGCAGCTTAGAACAGCCAGATACGCAGTATTTT. It translates to CASSLEQPDTQYF. The chain uses TRBV7-2 and TRBJ2-3; no clear D. Trimming pared 1 base from V and 4 bases from J, leaving 6 bases between. Germline V gene data show CDR1 as SGHTA and CDR2 as FQGNSA. The CDR3 runs to 13 residues.

This chain uses TRBV7-9 with TRBJ1-3, with D uncertain. The V gene lost 4 bases and the J gene lost 6 bases, with 4 bases spanning the gap. Per the germline V gene, CDR1 is SEHNR and CDR2 is FQNEAQ (reference sequence). The CDR3 sequence is 11 residues long. The CDR3 spells CASSSKNTIYF. The CDR3 bases are TGTGCCAGCAGCTCTAAAAACACCATATATTTT.

The chain uses TRBV29-1 and TRBJ2-3; D ambiguous. Germline values: CDR1 SQVTM, CDR2 ANQGSEA. Trimming pared 4 bases from V and 3 bases from J, leaving 8 bases between. The CDR3 length is 12 residues. The CDR3 reads CSVARQTDTQYF. Here the CDR3 DNA reads TGCAGCGTTGCGAGGCAGACAGATACGCAGTATTTT.

This chain connects TRBV9 to TRBJ2-1; the D is unclear. Germline CDR1 reads SGDLS; CDR2 reads YYNGEE. The V end was cut by 0 bases, the J end by 7 bases, with 8 bases between. CDR3 length: 13 amino acids. CDR3 residues: CASSVEWQNEQFF. DNA for the CDR3: TGTGCCAGCAGCGTAGAGTGGCAGAATGAGCAGTTCTTC.

The chain is built from TRBV10-1 and TRBJ2-1; 11 nucleotides agree with TRBD2. The trim removed 3 bases at V and 8 bases at J, leaving 3 bases unmatched. This CDR3 spans 14 amino acids. The germline CDR1 and CDR2 sequences are WNHNN and SYGVQD (reference sequence). The CDR3 coding sequence is TGCGCCAGCAGTGATACTAGCGGGAGTTATGAGCAGTTCTTC. Residues: CASSDTSGSYEQFF.

This chain connects TRBV7-3 to TRBJ2-1; 9 positions match TRBD1. Germline trimming cut 5 bases from V and 3 bases from J; bases unmatched to any gene: 5. Germline lookup yields CDR1 SGHTA and CDR2 FQGTGA. This CDR3 has 15 amino acids. The CDR3: CASSRDRGGYNEQFF. The CDR3 DNA reads TGTGCCAGCAGCCGCGACAGGGGGGGCTACAATGAGCAGTTCTTC. The variable domain in full, completed from reference TRBV7-3 and TRBJ2-1, reads GAGVSQTPSNKVTEKGKYVELRCDPISGHTALYWYRQSLGQGPEFLIYFQGTGAADDSGLPNDRFFAVRPEGSVSTLKIQRTERGDSAVYLCASSRDRGGYNEQFFGPGTRLTVL.

The rearrangement joins TRBV4-3 to TRBJ2-1; 11 bases align to TRBD2. This CDR3 spans 16 amino acids. The junction had 4 bases not matched to a gene; V was cut back by 4 bases and J by 2 bases. Germline lookup yields CDR1 LGHNA and CDR2 YSLEER. CDR3 in amino acids: CASSRGLAAPYNEQFF. DNA of the CDR3: TGCGCCAGCAGCCGGGGACTAGCGGCTCCCTACAATGAGCAGTTCTTC.

The chain recombines TRBV5-6 with TRBJ2-6, with D maybe TRBD1 (5 bases). This CDR3 is built from 16 residues. Germline V gene sequence: CDR1 SGHDT, CDR2 YYEEEE. V was clipped by 1 base and J by 4 bases, with 12 bases between them. This CDR3 reads CASSLIRAVGANVLTF. CDR3 DNA sequence: TGTGCCAGCAGCTTGATCAGGGCCGTAGGGGCCAACGTCCTGACTTTC.

This clone showed up just a few times. This chain joins TRBV11-1 and TRBJ1-2; TRBD1 aligns across 10 bases. This CDR3 spans 15 amino acids. Germline V gene lookup returns CDR1 SGHAT and CDR2 FQDESV (reference sequence). V lost 5 bases, J lost 3 bases, and 6 bases stayed unmatched. The CDR3 nucleotides read TGTGCCAGCAGCCCGGGACAGGGGATTCACTATGGCTACACCTTC. This encodes CASSPGQGIHYGYTF. Looking up the rest from reference TRBV11-1 and TRBJ1-2 gives the full variable domain: EAEVAQSPRYKITEKSQAVAFWCDPISGHATLYWYRQILGQGPELLVQFQDESVVDDSQLPKDRFSAERLKGVDSTLKIQPAELGDSAMYLCASSPGQGIHYGYTFGSGTRLTVV.

The chain joins TRBV9 to TRBJ2-5; D call uncertain. Germline CDR1 SGDLS, CDR2 YYNGEE. The length of the CDR3 is 14 residues. V shed 2 bases and J shed 1 base, with 9 bases lying between them. The CDR3 is CASSVTPVQETQYF. The CDR3 nucleotides are TGTGCCAGCAGCGTGACACCGGTCCAAGAGACCCAGTACTTC.

V usage is TRBV28 and J usage is TRBJ1-1; D not certain. The germline gives CDR1 MDHEN, CDR2 SYDVKM. With 5 bases removed from V and 5 bases from J, the gap between germline ends came to 9 bases. The CDR3 has 12 residues. The CDR3: CASSPIGTEAFF. For the CDR3, the DNA is TGTGCCAGCAGTCCGATCGGGACTGAAGCTTTCTTT.